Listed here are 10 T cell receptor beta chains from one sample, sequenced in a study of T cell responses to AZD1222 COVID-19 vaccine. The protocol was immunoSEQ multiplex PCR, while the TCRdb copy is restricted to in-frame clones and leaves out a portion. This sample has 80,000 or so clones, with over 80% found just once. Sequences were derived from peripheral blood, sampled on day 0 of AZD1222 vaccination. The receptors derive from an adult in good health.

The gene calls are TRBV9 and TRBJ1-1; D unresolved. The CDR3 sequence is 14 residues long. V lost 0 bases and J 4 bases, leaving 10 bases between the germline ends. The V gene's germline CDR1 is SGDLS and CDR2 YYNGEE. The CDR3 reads CASSVELFATEAFF. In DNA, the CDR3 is TGTGCCAGCAGCGTAGAGTTGTTCGCCACTGAAGCTTTCTTT.

DNA of the CDR3: TGCGCCAGCAGCCAAGCGCCTCGAAGCGGCTACACCTTC. This gives the protein CASSQAPRSGYTF. The chain links TRBV4-1 to TRBJ1-2; no reliable D call. V lost 1 base, J lost 8 bases, and 11 bases lay in between. Germline loops: CDR1 MGHRA, CDR2 YSYEKL. The CDR3 has 13 residues.

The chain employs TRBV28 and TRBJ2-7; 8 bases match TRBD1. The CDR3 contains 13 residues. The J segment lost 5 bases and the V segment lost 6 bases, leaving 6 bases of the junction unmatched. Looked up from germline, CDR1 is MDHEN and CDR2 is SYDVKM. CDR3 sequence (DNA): TGTGCCAGCAGCCCGGGACAGGTAAACGAGCAGTACTTC. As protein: CASSPGQVNEQYF.

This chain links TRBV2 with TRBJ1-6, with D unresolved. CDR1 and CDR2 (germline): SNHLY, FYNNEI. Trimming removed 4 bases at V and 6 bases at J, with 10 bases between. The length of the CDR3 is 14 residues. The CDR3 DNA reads TGTGCCAGCAGTGCACCTGGTGGTAATTCACCCCTCCACTTT. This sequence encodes CASSAPGGNSPLHF.

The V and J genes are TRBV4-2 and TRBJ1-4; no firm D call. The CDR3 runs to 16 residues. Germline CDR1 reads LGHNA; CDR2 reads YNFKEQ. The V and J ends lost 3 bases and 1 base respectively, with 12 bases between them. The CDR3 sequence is CASSQPSGGTNEKLFF. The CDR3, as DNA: TGTGCCAGCAGCCAGCCCTCCGGCGGAACTAATGAAAAACTGTTTTTT.

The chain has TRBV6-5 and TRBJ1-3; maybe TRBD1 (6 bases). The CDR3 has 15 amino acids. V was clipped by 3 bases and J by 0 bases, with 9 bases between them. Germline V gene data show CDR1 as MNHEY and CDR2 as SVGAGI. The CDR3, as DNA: TGTGCCAGCAGTTATGGGGGGCTCTCTGGAAACACCATATATTTT. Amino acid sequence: CASSYGGLSGNTIYF.

CDR3 residues: CASSQGGESWDTQYF. The CDR3, as DNA: TGCGCCAGCAGCCAAGGAGGGGAAAGCTGGGATACGCAGTATTTT. This chain joins TRBV4-3 and TRBJ2-3; D is perhaps TRBD1 or TRBD2 (5 bases each). From germline, CDR1 is LGHNA and CDR2 YSLEER. CDR3 length: 15 residues. The V end was cut by 1 base, the J end by 6 bases, with 14 bases between.

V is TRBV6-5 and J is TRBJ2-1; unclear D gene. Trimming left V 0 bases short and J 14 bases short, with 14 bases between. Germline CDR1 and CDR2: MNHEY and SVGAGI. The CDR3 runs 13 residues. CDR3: CASSYSIGLWEFF. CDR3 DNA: TGTGCCAGCAGTTACTCGATTGGTTTGTGGGAGTTCTTC.

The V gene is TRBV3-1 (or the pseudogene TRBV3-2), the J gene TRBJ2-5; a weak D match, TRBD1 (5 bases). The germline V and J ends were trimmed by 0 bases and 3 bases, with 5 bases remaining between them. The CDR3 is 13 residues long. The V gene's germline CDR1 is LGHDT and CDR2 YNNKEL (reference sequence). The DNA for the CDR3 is TGTGCCAGCAGCCAAGACAGGGAAGAGACCCAGTACTTC. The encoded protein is CASSQDREETQYF.

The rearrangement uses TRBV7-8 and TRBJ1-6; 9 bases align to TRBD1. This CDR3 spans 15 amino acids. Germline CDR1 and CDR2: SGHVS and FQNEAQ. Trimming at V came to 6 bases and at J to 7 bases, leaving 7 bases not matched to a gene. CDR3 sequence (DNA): TGTGCCAGCAGACGACCCGGGACAGGGAATTCACCCCTCCACTTT. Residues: CASRRPGTGNSPLHF.